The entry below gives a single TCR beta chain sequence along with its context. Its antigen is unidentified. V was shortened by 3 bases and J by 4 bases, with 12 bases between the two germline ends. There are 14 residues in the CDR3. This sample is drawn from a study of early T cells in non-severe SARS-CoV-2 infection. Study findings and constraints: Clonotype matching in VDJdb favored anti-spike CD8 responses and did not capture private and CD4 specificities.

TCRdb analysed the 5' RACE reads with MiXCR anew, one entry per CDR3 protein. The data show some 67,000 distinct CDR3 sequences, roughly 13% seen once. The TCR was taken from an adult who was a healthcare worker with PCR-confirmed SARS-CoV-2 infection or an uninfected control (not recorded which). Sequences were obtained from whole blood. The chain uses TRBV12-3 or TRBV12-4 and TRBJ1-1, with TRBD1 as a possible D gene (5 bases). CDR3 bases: TGTGCCAGCAGTTTTGGGGCGCGCGCCACTGAAGCTTTCTTT. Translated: CASSFGARATEAFF.